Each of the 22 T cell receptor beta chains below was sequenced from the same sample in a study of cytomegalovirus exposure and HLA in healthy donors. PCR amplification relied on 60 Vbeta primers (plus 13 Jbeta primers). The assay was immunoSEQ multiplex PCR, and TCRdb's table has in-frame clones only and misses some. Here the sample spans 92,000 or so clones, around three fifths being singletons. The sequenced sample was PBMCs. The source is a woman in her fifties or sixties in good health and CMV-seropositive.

The CDR3 nucleotides read TGTGCCAGCAGCTACCCGGGGGGGGAGCTGTTTTTT. This codes for CASSYPGGELFF. The rearrangement uses TRBV7-3 and TRBJ2-2; a weak D match, TRBD2 (5 bases). The CDR3 length is 12 residues. Trimming shortened V by 4 bases and J by 8 bases, and 8 bases separated the two germline ends. The V gene's germline CDR1 is SGHTA and CDR2 FQGTGA.

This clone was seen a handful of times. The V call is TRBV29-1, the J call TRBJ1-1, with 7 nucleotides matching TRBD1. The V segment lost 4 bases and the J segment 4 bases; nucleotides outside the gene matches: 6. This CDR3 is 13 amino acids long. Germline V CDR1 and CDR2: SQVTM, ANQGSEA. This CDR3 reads CSVGQGLGTEAFF. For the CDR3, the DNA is TGCAGCGTTGGACAGGGCCTCGGCACTGAAGCTTTCTTT.

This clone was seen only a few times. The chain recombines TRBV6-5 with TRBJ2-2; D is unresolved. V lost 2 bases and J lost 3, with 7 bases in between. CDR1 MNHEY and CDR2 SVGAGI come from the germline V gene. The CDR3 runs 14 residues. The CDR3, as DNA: TGTGCCAGCAGTTACCAGACTGACACCGGGGAGCTGTTTTTT. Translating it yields CASSYQTDTGELFF.

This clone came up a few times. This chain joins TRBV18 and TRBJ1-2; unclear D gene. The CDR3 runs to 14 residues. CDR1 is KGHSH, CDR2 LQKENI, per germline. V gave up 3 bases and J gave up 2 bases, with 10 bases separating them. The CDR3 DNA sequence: TGTGCCAGCTCACCCCAAGGAGCAAACTATGGCTACACCTTC. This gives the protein CASSPQGANYGYTF.

In DNA form, the CDR3 reads TGTGCCAGTGATTCCGAGGGGGATCGCGACTACACCTTC. It encodes CASDSEGDRDYTF. This chain links TRBV19 with TRBJ1-2; D may be TRBD1 (6 bases). Germline lookup yields CDR1 LNHDA and CDR2 SQIVND (reference sequence). The length of the CDR3 is 13 residues. V was clipped by 8 bases and J by 10 bases, with 20 bases between them.

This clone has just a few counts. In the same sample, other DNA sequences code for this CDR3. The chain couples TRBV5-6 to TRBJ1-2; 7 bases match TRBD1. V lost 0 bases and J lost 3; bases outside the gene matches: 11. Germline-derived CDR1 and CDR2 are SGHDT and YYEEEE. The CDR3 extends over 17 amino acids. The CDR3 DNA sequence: TGTGCCAGCAGCTTGGATCGACAGGGAAATAATTACTATGGCTACACCTTC. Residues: CASSLDRQGNNYYGYTF.

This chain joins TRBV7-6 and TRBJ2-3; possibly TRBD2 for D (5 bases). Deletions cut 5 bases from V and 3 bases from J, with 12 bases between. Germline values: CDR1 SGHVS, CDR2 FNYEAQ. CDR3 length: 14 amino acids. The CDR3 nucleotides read TGTGCCAGCAGCCGTTTCTCGGGAACAGATACGCAGTATTTT. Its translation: CASSRFSGTDTQYF. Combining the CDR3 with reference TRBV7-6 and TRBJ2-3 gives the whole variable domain GAGVSQSPRYKVTKRGQDVALRCDPISGHVSLYWYRQALGQGPEFLTYFNYEAQQDKSGLPNDRFSAERPEGSISTLTIQRTEQRDSAMYRCASSRFSGTDTQYFGPGTRLTVL.

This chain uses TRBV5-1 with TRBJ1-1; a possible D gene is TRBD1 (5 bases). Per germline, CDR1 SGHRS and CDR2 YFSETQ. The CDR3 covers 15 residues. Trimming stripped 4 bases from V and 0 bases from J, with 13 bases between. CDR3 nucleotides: TGCGCCAGCAGCGGAACCGGGGGAGTGAACACTGAAGCTTTCTTT. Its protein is CASSGTGGVNTEAFF.

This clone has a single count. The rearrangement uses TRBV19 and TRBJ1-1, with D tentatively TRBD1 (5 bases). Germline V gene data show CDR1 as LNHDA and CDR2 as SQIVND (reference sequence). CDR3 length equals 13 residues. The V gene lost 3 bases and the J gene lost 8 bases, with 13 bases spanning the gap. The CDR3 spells CASSMGGANEAFF. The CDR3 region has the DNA TGTGCCAGTAGTATGGGTGGGGCAAACGAAGCTTTCTTT.

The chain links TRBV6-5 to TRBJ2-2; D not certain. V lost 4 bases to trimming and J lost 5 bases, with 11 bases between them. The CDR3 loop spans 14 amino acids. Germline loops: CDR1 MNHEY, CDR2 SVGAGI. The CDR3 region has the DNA TGTGCCAGCAGTTTTGGCCCTAGGACCGGGGAGCTGTTTTTT. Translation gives CASSFGPRTGELFF.

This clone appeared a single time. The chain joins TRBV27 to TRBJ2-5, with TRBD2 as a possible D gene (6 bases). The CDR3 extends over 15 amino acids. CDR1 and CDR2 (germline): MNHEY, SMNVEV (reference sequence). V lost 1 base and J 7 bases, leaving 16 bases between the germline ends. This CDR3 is CASSLLGWNGGTQYF. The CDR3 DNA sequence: TGTGCCAGCAGTTTATTAGGATGGAACGGGGGGACCCAGTACTTC.

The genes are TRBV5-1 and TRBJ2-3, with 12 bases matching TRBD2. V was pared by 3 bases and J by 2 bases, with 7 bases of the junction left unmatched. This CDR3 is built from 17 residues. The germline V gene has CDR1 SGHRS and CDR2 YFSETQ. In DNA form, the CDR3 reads TGCGCCAGCAGCTATGGGACTAGCGGGTGGAACACAGATACGCAGTATTTT. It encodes CASSYGTSGWNTDTQYF.

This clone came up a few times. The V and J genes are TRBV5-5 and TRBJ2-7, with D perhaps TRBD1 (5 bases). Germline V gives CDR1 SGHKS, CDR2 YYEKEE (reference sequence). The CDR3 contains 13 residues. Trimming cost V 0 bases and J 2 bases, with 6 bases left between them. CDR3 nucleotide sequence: TGTGCCAGCAGCTTGGCCAGGGCCTACGAGCAGTACTTC. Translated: CASSLARAYEQYF.

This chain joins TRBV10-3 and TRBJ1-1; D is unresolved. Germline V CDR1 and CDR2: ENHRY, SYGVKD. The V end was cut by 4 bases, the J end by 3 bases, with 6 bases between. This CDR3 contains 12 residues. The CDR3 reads CAISASYTEAFF. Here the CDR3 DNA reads TGTGCCATCAGTGCCAGTTACACTGAAGCTTTCTTT.

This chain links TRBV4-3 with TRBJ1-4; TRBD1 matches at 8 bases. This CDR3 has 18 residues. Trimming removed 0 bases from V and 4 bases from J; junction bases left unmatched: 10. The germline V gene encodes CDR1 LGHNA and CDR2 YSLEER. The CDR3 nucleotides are TGCGCCAGCAGCCAAGATTGGACAGGGTGGGTAGATAATGAAAAACTGTTTTTT. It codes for CASSQDWTGWVDNEKLFF.

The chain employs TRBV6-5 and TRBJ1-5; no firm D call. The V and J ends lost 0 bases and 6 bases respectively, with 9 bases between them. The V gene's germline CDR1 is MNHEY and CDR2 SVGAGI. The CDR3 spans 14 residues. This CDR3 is CASSYSRRAQPQHF. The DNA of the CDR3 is TGTGCCAGCAGTTACTCGAGGAGGGCTCAGCCCCAGCATTTT.

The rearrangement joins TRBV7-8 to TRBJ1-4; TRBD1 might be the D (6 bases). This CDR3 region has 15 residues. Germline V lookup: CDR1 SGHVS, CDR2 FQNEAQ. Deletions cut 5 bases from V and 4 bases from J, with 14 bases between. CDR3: CASSTRAGHNEKLFF. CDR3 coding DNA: TGTGCCAGCAGCACCCGAGCGGGACATAATGAAAAACTGTTTTTT.

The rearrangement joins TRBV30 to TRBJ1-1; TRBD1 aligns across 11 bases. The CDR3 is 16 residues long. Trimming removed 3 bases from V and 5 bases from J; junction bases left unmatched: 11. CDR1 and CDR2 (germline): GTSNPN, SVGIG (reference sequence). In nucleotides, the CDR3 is TGTGCCTGGAGCCCAAGGACAGGGGGCTTCGGAACTGAAGCTTTCTTT. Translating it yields CAWSPRTGGFGTEAFF.

CDR3 residues: CASSTSGASNEQFF. CDR3 coding DNA: TGCGCCAGCAGCACTAGCGGGGCATCCAATGAGCAGTTCTTC. The genes are TRBV5-1 and TRBJ2-1, with 10 bases matching TRBD2. The CDR3 contains 14 residues. From germline, CDR1 is SGHRS and CDR2 YFSETQ. V lost 4 bases and J lost 6; bases outside the gene matches: 4.

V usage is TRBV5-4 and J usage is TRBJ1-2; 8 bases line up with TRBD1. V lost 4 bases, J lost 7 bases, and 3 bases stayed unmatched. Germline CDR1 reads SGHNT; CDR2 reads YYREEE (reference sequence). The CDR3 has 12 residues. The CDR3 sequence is CASSTDRGGYTF. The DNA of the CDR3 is TGTGCCAGCAGCACCGACAGGGGTGGCTACACCTTC.

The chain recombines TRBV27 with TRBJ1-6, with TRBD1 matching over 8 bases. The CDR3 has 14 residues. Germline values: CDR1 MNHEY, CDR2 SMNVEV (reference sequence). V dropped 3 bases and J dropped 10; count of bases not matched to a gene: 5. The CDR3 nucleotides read TGTGCCAGCAGTTTGACAGGGGTTAACTCACCCCTCCACTTT. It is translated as CASSLTGVNSPLHF.

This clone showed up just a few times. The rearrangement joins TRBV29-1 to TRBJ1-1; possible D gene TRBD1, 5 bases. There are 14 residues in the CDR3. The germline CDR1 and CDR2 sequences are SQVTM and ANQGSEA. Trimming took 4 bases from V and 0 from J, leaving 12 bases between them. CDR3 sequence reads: CSVAKTAMNTEAFF. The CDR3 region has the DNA TGCAGCGTTGCCAAGACAGCCATGAACACTGAAGCTTTCTTT.